These T cell receptor beta chains were read from a single sample in a study of PD-L1 blockade in urothelial cancer. Only in-frame clones appear in the TCRdb table, and some are missing; sequencing was by immunoSEQ multiplex PCR. In the table there are some 120,000 clones, about 89% of which are singletons. This specimen was PBMCs, taken around atezolizumab (anti-PD-L1) treatment. These receptors originate from a man aged 60 to 69 with urothelial cancer. The CDR3 runs from the conserved cysteine through the conserved F or W. Each record gives: J gene, V gene, clone size, D gene, CDR3 DNA, CDR3 protein. D genes are given only for firm matches. Not all rows give a size; the values are once, few, many and, for expanded clones, a class.

J gene: TRBJ2-1
V gene: TRBV7-8
clone size: NA
D gene: TRBD2
CDR3 DNA: TGTGCCAGCAGCTTAGTGGGGGGAGGACTAGCGGTCTACAATGAGCAGTTCTTC
CDR3 protein: CASSLVGGGLAVYNEQFF

J gene: TRBJ1-5
V gene: TRBV10-3
clone size: NA
D gene: NA
CDR3 DNA: TGTGCCATCAGTAACCGGGGGGGCGGCAATCAGCCCCAGCATTTT
CDR3 protein: CAISNRGGGNQPQHF

J gene: TRBJ1-5
V gene: TRBV18
clone size: NA
D gene: NA
CDR3 DNA: TGTGCCAGCTCACCACAGGGGCCTTTAGGGGGTCAGCCCCAGCATTTT
CDR3 protein: CASSPQGPLGGQPQHF

J gene: TRBJ2-3
V gene: TRBV2
clone size: NA
D gene: TRBD1
CDR3 DNA: TGTGCCAGCAGTCCGACAGGGAGTGAGACAGATACGCAGTATTTT
CDR3 protein: CASSPTGSETDTQYF

J gene: TRBJ1-5
V gene: TRBV5-5
clone size: NA
D gene: NA
CDR3 DNA: TGTGCCAGCAGCTTGGCAGGACTAAATCAGCCCCAGCATTTT
CDR3 protein: CASSLAGLNQPQHF

J gene: TRBJ1-2
V gene: TRBV6-4
clone size: NA
D gene: TRBD1
CDR3 DNA: TGTGCCAGCAGTTTATCCGGGACAGCTAACTATGGCTACACCTTC
CDR3 protein: CASSLSGTANYGYTF

J gene: TRBJ1-1
V gene: TRBV2
clone size: few
D gene: TRBD1
CDR3 DNA: TGTGCCAGCAGATCCAGGGGGAGCACTGAAGCTTTCTTT
CDR3 protein: CASRSRGSTEAFF

J gene: TRBJ2-7
V gene: TRBV27
clone size: NA
D gene: TRBD2
CDR3 DNA: TGTGCCAGCAGACTAGCGGGAGGACCCTACGAGCAGTACTTC
CDR3 protein: CASRLAGGPYEQYF

J gene: TRBJ2-3
V gene: TRBV6-1
clone size: NA
D gene: TRBD2
CDR3 DNA: TGTGCCAGCAGTGTTAATAGCGGGAGGGGGAGCACAGATACGCAGTATTTT
CDR3 protein: CASSVNSGRGSTDTQYF

J gene: TRBJ2-2
V gene: TRBV7-2
clone size: NA
D gene: TRBD2
CDR3 DNA: TGTGCCAGCAGCCCCGCGGCGGGGGGGCAGAACGGGGAGCTGTTTTTT
CDR3 protein: CASSPAAGGQNGELFF

J gene: TRBJ2-7
V gene: TRBV5-1
clone size: NA
D gene: NA
CDR3 DNA: TGCGCCAGCAGCTCCGGGTGGGGCCGCGAGCAGTACTTC
CDR3 protein: CASSSGWGREQYF

J gene: TRBJ2-6
V gene: TRBV30
clone size: NA
D gene: TRBD1
CDR3 DNA: TGTGCCCGGCGATCCGGGACAGGGGGACTCTCTGGGGCCAACGTCCTGACTTTC
CDR3 protein: CARRSGTGGLSGANVLTF

J gene: TRBJ1-2
V gene: TRBV28
clone size: NA
D gene: TRBD1
CDR3 DNA: TGTGCCAGCAGTTTCCGGCCTAGACAGGGCTATGGCTACACCTTC
CDR3 protein: CASSFRPRQGYGYTF

J gene: TRBJ2-6
V gene: TRBV10-1
clone size: few
D gene: NA
CDR3 DNA: TGCGCCGGGACTCGACCCTTCTCTGGGGCCAACGTCCTGACTTTC
CDR3 protein: CAGTRPFSGANVLTF

J gene: TRBJ2-7
V gene: TRBV18
clone size: NA
D gene: TRBD1
CDR3 DNA: TGTGCCAGCTCACGAACCGGGACAGGGGGATCCTACGAGCAGTACTTC
CDR3 protein: CASSRTGTGGSYEQYF

J gene: TRBJ1-4
V gene: TRBV5-5
clone size: NA
D gene: NA
CDR3 DNA: TGTGCCAGCAGCTTGAGCCCGCAAGCTAATGAAAAACTGTTTTTT
CDR3 protein: CASSLSPQANEKLFF

J gene: TRBJ2-7
V gene: TRBV2
clone size: NA
D gene: TRBD1
CDR3 DNA: TGTGCCAGCAGTGAAGAGCTCCCGGGACAGGGGAGCCGGGAGCAGTACTTC
CDR3 protein: CASSEELPGQGSREQYF

J gene: TRBJ1-4
V gene: TRBV30
clone size: NA
D gene: NA
CDR3 DNA: TGTGCCTGGAGTGTAGACAGCGCCGGAGAAAAACTGTTTTTT
CDR3 protein: CAWSVDSAGEKLFF

J gene: TRBJ2-1
V gene: TRBV11-3
clone size: NA
D gene: NA
CDR3 DNA: TGTGCCAGCAGCCCAAGCAGGGTTAGCGAGCAGTTCTTC
CDR3 protein: CASSPSRVSEQFF

J gene: TRBJ2-3
V gene: TRBV7-2
clone size: NA
D gene: TRBD2
CDR3 DNA: TGTGCCAGCAACTCGCGGGGGGGCCAGGCAGATACGCAGTATTTT
CDR3 protein: CASNSRGGQADTQYF

J gene: TRBJ1-3
V gene: TRBV7-9
clone size: NA
D gene: NA
CDR3 DNA: TGTGCCAGCAGCTTCCGTGAGGGCCGAAACACCATATATTTT
CDR3 protein: CASSFREGRNTIYF

J gene: TRBJ2-1
V gene: TRBV28
clone size: once
D gene: TRBD2
CDR3 DNA: TGTGCCAGCAGCCACGGGACTAGCGGGAGAAATGAGCAGTTCTTC
CDR3 protein: CASSHGTSGRNEQFF

J gene: TRBJ2-7
V gene: TRBV5-1
clone size: once
D gene: NA
CDR3 DNA: TGCGCCAGCGGCACAGGGTTGGAGTACGAGCAGTACTTC
CDR3 protein: CASGTGLEYEQYF

J gene: TRBJ1-1
V gene: TRBV6-1
clone size: NA
D gene: TRBD1
CDR3 DNA: TGTGCCAGCGAAAGAGGACAGGGGAAGACTGAAGCTTTCTTT
CDR3 protein: CASERGQGKTEAFF

J gene: TRBJ2-5
V gene: TRBV30
clone size: NA
D gene: NA
CDR3 DNA: TGTGCCCTGGGCCGGGAGACCCAGTACTTC
CDR3 protein: CALGRETQYF

J gene: TRBJ1-3
V gene: TRBV19
clone size: NA
D gene: NA
CDR3 DNA: TGTGCCAGTAGTATCGGACAGTCTGGAAACACCATATATTTT
CDR3 protein: CASSIGQSGNTIYF

J gene: TRBJ2-5
V gene: TRBV4-3
clone size: once
D gene: TRBD2
CDR3 DNA: TGCGCCAGCAGCCAGGGGGCGGCGGGGGGCGGAGAGACCCAGTACTTC
CDR3 protein: CASSQGAAGGGETQYF

J gene: TRBJ1-1
V gene: TRBV28
clone size: NA
D gene: TRBD1
CDR3 DNA: TGTGCCAGCAGTGGTCACCAGGGGGACACTGAAGCTTTCTTT
CDR3 protein: CASSGHQGDTEAFF

J gene: TRBJ2-7
V gene: TRBV4-2
clone size: few
D gene: NA
CDR3 DNA: TGTGCCAGCAGCTTGGACAGCTCCTACGAGCAGTACTTC
CDR3 protein: CASSLDSSYEQYF

J gene: TRBJ1-2
V gene: TRBV5-6
clone size: NA
D gene: TRBD1
CDR3 DNA: TGTGCCAGCAATCCGGGGGGACAGGGAAGTTATGGCTACACCTTC
CDR3 protein: CASNPGGQGSYGYTF

J gene: TRBJ2-7
V gene: TRBV9
clone size: few
D gene: TRBD2
CDR3 DNA: TGTGCCAGCAGCGGGACTAGCGTGAGCCGGACATACGAGCAGTACTTC
CDR3 protein: CASSGTSVSRTYEQYF

J gene: TRBJ1-2
V gene: TRBV7-2
clone size: few
D gene: NA
CDR3 DNA: TGTGCCAGCAGCTCCGACAGGCTCCATGGCTACACCTTC
CDR3 protein: CASSSDRLHGYTF

J gene: TRBJ2-5
V gene: TRBV9
clone size: NA
D gene: NA
CDR3 DNA: TGTGCCAGCAGCGTCGGGCGGGGTCGGCGGGAGACCCAGTACTTC
CDR3 protein: CASSVGRGRRETQYF

J gene: TRBJ2-6
V gene: TRBV19
clone size: NA
D gene: TRBD1
CDR3 DNA: TGTGCCAGTAGTGTCCGGGACAGGGGAAACTCAGGGGCCAACGTCCTGACTTTC
CDR3 protein: CASSVRDRGNSGANVLTF

J gene: TRBJ1-2
V gene: TRBV5-4
clone size: NA
D gene: TRBD1
CDR3 DNA: TGTGCCAGCAGCTTGGGCGCCAGGACAGGGTATGGCTACACCTTC
CDR3 protein: CASSLGARTGYGYTF

J gene: TRBJ2-1
V gene: TRBV11-2
clone size: NA
D gene: NA
CDR3 DNA: TGTGCCAGCGGTCTGGAGGAGGGGCCCTTGGACCCACTGCCCCTTTTCTTC
CDR3 protein: CASGLEEGPLDPLPLFF

J gene: TRBJ2-7
V gene: TRBV5-1
clone size: NA
D gene: NA
CDR3 DNA: TGCGCCAGCAGCGTGACTGGATCGGAGCGAGAGCAGTACTTC
CDR3 protein: CASSVTGSEREQYF

J gene: TRBJ2-5
V gene: TRBV7-2
clone size: NA
D gene: NA
CDR3 DNA: TGTGCCAGCAGCTTAGACGGCGGGACCGAGACCCAGTACTTC
CDR3 protein: CASSLDGGTETQYF

J gene: TRBJ1-1
V gene: TRBV11-3
clone size: NA
D gene: TRBD1
CDR3 DNA: TGTGCCAGCAGCCCCACGGACAGGGCGTTCACTGAAGCTTTCTTT
CDR3 protein: CASSPTDRAFTEAFF

J gene: TRBJ1-4
V gene: TRBV9
clone size: NA
D gene: TRBD1
CDR3 DNA: TGTGCCAGCAGCGTAGACAGGGGGGATAATGAAAAACTGTTTTTT
CDR3 protein: CASSVDRGDNEKLFF

J gene: TRBJ1-1
V gene: TRBV6-6
clone size: NA
D gene: TRBD1
CDR3 DNA: TGTGCCAGCAGGGCAGGGGGAAACACTGAAGCTTTCTTT
CDR3 protein: CASRAGGNTEAFF

J gene: TRBJ2-7
V gene: TRBV28
clone size: NA
D gene: TRBD1
CDR3 DNA: TGTGCCAGCACCAACTCAGACAGGGTGGGTCTCGAGCAGTACTTC
CDR3 protein: CASTNSDRVGLEQYF

J gene: TRBJ2-7
V gene: TRBV7-8
clone size: NA
D gene: TRBD2
CDR3 DNA: TGTGCCAGCAGCCCACGAGGGACTAGCGGGAGGATGAGCTCCTACGAGCAGTACTTC
CDR3 protein: CASSPRGTSGRMSSYEQYF

J gene: TRBJ1-2
V gene: TRBV19
clone size: NA
D gene: TRBD1
CDR3 DNA: TGTGCCAGTAGTAACACAGGGGCCGACTATGGCTACACCTTC
CDR3 protein: CASSNTGADYGYTF

J gene: TRBJ2-1
V gene: TRBV28
clone size: NA
D gene: TRBD2
CDR3 DNA: TGTGCCAGCATGACTAGCGGCACCTACAATGAGCAGTTCTTC
CDR3 protein: CASMTSGTYNEQFF

J gene: TRBJ2-2
V gene: TRBV5-5
clone size: NA
D gene: NA
CDR3 DNA: TGTGCCAGCAGCCTCCGGAACACCGGGGAGCTGTTTTTT
CDR3 protein: CASSLRNTGELFF